This entry features one T cell receptor (beta chain) sequence. The antigen it binds to is not known. Base qualities are missing; no much larger clone stands one base away. The immunoSEQ Assay, a bias-controlled multiplex PCR, was used to amplify TCRbeta CDR3 regions from genomic DNA. As for the original processing: Within the assay, amplification of reference gene primers was used to estimate how many nucleated cells each sample contained. Sequence reads were collapsed and filtered to measure the absolute abundance of every unique TCRbeta CDR3 rearrangement. For each sample, productive Simpson clonality was calculated by taking the square root of Simpson's diversity index across productive rearrangements. TCRdb limited this immuneACCESS table to in-frame rearrangements with V and J called. A share of clones is missing; checked studies link under half to unresolved V genes, and the rest is unexplained. V and J calls and clone size are those listed in that table; D and trimming were worked out from the DNA. This sample holds 180,000 or so clones; over 75% were observed only once. Clones ranked in the top ten supply approximately 10% of the sample.

The collaborating institutions used their own protocols to collect whole blood in K2EDTA tubes. Collaborator samples were shipped for TCRbeta analysis as frozen whole blood, isolated PBMCs, or DNA extracted from either sample type. This specimen comes from a study of blood T cell repertoires in COVID-19 (TCRdb year 2020). Broadly, across the study: Samples from collaborators originated in the United States, Italy and Spain and spanned both the acute and convalescent phases of COVID-19. The prospective study material was composed of cDNA or gDNA derived from T cells, B-cell-depleted T cells, or PBMCs. The samples were drawn from the first 160 participants of the ongoing ImmuneRACE study and from 950 to 1,500 subjects provided by 6 global collaborators. Nearly every sample came with metadata listing a de-identified subject ID, COVID-19 status, age in years and sex. A freely available public database, intended as a resource for researchers studying the immune response to SARS-CoV-2, is where the repertoires were released. The dataset comprised deeply sampled blood TCRbeta repertoires from subjects exposed to, actively infected with, or recovered from COVID-19. Where available, HLA class I and class II types were obtained from metadata supplied by the sample provider rather than from assay-based typing.

The cysteine opens and the phenylalanine closes a CDR3 of 14 amino acids. The entry retains the CDR3 DNA only, 42 bases that are in frame from base 1. V lost 7 bases and J lost 0 bases, and the count of bases not matched to a germline gene is 5. CDR1 and CDR2, per the germline V gene, are MNHEY and SVGAGI. The paper's findings and limits, for the study overall: How much clinical and demographic metadata was included differed by source and by participant, and the metadata was provided uncurated.

The receptor's source is a human donor with active or convalescent COVID-19. The donor label of this sample is uncertain. Sequencing was done on a sample of peripheral blood. The sequence joins TRBV6-5 to TRBJ1-1, with 7 bases aligning to TRBD1. The CDR3 in this case is CASNRDSLNTEAFF. In nucleotide form, the sequence is TGTGCCAGCAATAGGGACAGCCTGAACACTGAAGCTTTCTTT.